Below, 7 T cell receptor beta chains from the same sample are listed, as sequenced in a study of blood T cell repertoires in COVID-19. Sequencing used immunoSEQ multiplex PCR; TCRdb keeps in-frame clones, though not all of them. Seen here are about 240,000 clones, 80% to 90% observed once, and the top ten hold around 6.5%. The sample consisted of peripheral blood. All receptors derive from a man in his sixties with acute or convalescent COVID-19.

The V call is TRBV9, the J call TRBJ2-7, with 10 nucleotides matching TRBD2. This CDR3 has 16 amino acids. The J segment lost 0 bases and the V segment lost 0 bases, leaving 3 bases of the junction unmatched. Germline V gene sequence: CDR1 SGDLS, CDR2 YYNGEE. Here the CDR3 reads CASSVGASGSSYEQYF. CDR3 nucleotide sequence: TGTGCCAGCAGCGTAGGTGCTAGCGGGAGCTCCTACGAGCAGTACTTC.

The chain combines TRBV5-6 with TRBJ1-2; D is possibly TRBD1 (5 bases). The CDR3 has 15 amino acids. The germline gives CDR1 SGHDT, CDR2 YYEEEE. V was trimmed by 0 bases and J by 3 bases, leaving 12 bases between them. CDR3 nucleotide sequence: TGTGCCAGCAGCTTGGAGGCAGGGCTATACTATGGCTACACCTTC. Its translation: CASSLEAGLYYGYTF.

The rearrangement links TRBV25-1 to TRBJ2-1; 8 bases are shared with TRBD2. Germline-derived CDR1 and CDR2 are MGHDK and SYGVNS. Trimming took 9 bases from V and 4 from J; bases not matched to a gene: 8. The length of the CDR3 is 14 residues. CDR3 residues: CARGREELYNEQFF. The DNA for the CDR3 is TGTGCCAGAGGGCGGGAGGAGCTATACAATGAGCAGTTCTTC.

V usage is TRBV30 and J usage is TRBJ1-1; 8 bases are a match to TRBD1. V shed 3 bases and J 1 base; nucleotides not matched to a gene: 7. Germline CDR1 reads GTSNPN; CDR2 reads SVGIG (reference sequence). The CDR3 length is 15 residues. Here the CDR3 reads CAWSPGGSANTEAFF. CDR3 in DNA: TGTGCCTGGAGCCCAGGGGGCTCGGCGAACACTGAAGCTTTCTTT.

V usage is TRBV28 and J usage is TRBJ2-1; the match to TRBD2 covers 12 bases. CDR3 length: 16 residues. The V segment lost 7 bases and the J segment 3 bases; nucleotides outside the gene matches: 7. Germline loops: CDR1 MDHEN, CDR2 SYDVKM. CDR3 in DNA: TGTGCCAGCACCCACTTGACTAGCGGGAGCTACAATGAGCAGTTCTTC. Translation gives CASTHLTSGSYNEQFF.

The chain is built from TRBV5-5 and TRBJ2-2; 7 bases are shared with TRBD1. The CDR3 has 16 residues. After removal of 0 bases from V and 3 bases from J, the junction contained 5 bases not matched to a gene. CDR1 and CDR2 from the germline V gene are SGHKS and YYEKEE (reference sequence). The CDR3 DNA is TGTGCCAGCAGCTTGGCGGCAGGGGGTTACACCGGGGAGCTGTTTTTT. It yields the protein CASSLAAGGYTGELFF.

CDR3 sequence reads: CASSRGTYEQYF. In DNA, the CDR3 is TGTGCCAGCAGCCGGGGAACCTACGAGCAGTACTTC. The rearrangement joins TRBV28 to TRBJ2-7; perhaps TRBD2 as D (5 bases). The CDR3 runs 12 residues. The germline V gene has CDR1 MDHEN and CDR2 SYDVKM. The V gene lost 6 bases and the J gene lost 2 bases, with 8 bases spanning the gap.